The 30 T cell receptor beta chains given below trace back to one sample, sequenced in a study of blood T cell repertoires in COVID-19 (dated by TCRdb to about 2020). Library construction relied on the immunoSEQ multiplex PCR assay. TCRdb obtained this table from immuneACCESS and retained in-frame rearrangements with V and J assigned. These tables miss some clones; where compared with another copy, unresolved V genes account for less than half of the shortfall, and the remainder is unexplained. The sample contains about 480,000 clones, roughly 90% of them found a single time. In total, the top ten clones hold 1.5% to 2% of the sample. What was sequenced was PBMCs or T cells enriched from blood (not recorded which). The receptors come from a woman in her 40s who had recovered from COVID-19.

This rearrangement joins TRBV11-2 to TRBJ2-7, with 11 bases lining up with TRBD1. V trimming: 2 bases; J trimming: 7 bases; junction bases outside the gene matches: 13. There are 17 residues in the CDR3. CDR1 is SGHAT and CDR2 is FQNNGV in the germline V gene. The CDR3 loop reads CASSLITGTGGQGEQYF. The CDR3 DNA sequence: TGTGCCAGCAGCTTAATAACCGGGACAGGGGGACAGGGGGAGCAGTACTTC. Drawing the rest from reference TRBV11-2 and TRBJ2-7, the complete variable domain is EAGVAQSPRYKIIEKRQSVAFWCNPISGHATLYWYQQILGQGPKLLIQFQNNGVVDDSQLPKDRFSAERLKGVDSTLKIQPAKLEDSAVYLCASSLITGTGGQGEQYFGPGTRLTVT.

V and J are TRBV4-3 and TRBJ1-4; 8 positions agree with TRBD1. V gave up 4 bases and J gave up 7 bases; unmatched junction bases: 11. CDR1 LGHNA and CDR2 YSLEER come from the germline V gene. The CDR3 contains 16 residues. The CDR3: CASSRQVAGGREKLFF. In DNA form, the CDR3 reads TGCGCCAGCAGCCGACAGGTCGCAGGGGGCCGTGAAAAACTGTTTTTT.

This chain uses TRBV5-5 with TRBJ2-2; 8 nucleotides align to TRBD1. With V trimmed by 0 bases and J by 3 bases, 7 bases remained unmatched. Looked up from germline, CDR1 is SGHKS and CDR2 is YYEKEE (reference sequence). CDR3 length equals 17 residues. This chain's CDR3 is CASSLGPGQGDTGELFF. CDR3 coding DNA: TGTGCCAGCAGCTTGGGGCCCGGACAGGGAGACACCGGGGAGCTGTTTTTT. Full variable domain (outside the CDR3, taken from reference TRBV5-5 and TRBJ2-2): DAGVTQSPTHLIKTRGQQVTLRCSPISGHKSVSWYQQVLGQGPQFIFQYYEKEERGRGNFPDRFSARQFPNYSSELNVNALLLGDSALYLCASSLGPGQGDTGELFFGEGSRLTVL.

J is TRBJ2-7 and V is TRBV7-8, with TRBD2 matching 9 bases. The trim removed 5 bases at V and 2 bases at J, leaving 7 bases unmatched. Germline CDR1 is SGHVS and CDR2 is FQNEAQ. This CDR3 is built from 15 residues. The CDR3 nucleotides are TGTGCCAGCAGCCGAACTTCTAGCGGGACCTACGAGCAGTACTTC. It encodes CASSRTSSGTYEQYF. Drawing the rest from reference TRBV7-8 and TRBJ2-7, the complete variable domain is GAGVSQSPRYKVAKRGQDVALRCDPISGHVSLFWYQQALGQGPEFLTYFQNEAQLDKSGLPSDRFFAERPEGSVSTLKIQRTQQEDSAVYLCASSRTSSGTYEQYFGPGTRLTVT.

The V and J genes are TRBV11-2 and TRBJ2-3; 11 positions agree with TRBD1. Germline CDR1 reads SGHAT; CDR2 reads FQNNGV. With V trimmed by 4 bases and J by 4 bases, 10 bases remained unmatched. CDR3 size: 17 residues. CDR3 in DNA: TGTGCCAGCAGCTCCGTTCGGGACAGGGGGTCGTCAGATACGCAGTATTTT. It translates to CASSSVRDRGSSDTQYF.

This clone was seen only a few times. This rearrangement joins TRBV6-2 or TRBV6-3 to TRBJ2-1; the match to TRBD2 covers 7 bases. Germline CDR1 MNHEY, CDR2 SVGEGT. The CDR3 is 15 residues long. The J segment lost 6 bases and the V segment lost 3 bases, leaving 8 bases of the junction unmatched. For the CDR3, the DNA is TGTGCCAGCAGTTATTTTGGGGGAGGGCTCAATGAGCAGTTCTTC. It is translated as CASSYFGGGLNEQFF.

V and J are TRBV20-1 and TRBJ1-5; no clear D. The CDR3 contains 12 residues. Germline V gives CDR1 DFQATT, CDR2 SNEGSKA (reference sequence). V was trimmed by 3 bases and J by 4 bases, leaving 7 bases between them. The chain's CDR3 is CSASDGNQPQHF. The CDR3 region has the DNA TGCAGTGCTAGTGACGGGAATCAGCCCCAGCATTTT.

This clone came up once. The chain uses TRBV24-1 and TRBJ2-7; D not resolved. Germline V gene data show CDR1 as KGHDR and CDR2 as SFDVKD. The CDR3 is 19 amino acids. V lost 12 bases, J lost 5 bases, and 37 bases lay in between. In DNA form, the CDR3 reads TGTGCCCCGGGTCCCAATATAATACTTCGGCTCCTCTTATGTAACGAGCAGTACTTC. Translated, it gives CAPGPNIILRLLLCNEQYF.

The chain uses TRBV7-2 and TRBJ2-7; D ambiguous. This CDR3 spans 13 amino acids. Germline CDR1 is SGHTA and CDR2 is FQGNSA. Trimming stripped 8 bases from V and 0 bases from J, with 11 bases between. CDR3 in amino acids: CASGPPSSYEQYF. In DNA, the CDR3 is TGTGCCAGCGGTCCACCGAGCTCCTACGAGCAGTACTTC.

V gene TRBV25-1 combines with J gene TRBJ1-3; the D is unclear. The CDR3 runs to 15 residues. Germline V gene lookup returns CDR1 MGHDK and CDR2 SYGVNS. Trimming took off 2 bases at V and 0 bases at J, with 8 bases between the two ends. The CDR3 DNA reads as TGTGCCAGCAGTGAAGGGCAGAGCTCTGGAAACACCATATATTTT. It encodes CASSEGQSSGNTIYF.

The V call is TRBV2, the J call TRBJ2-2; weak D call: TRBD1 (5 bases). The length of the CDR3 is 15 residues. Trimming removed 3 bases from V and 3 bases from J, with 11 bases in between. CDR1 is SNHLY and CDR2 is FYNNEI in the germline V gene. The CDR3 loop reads CASSEARADTGELFF. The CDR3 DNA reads TGTGCCAGCAGTGAGGCCAGGGCGGACACCGGGGAGCTGTTTTTT.

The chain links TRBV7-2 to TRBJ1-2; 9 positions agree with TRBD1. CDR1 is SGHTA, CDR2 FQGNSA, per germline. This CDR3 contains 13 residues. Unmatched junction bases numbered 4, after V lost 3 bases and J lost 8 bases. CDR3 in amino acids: CASSLDRGRGYTF. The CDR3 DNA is TGTGCCAGCAGCTTGGACAGGGGTCGGGGCTACACCTTC.

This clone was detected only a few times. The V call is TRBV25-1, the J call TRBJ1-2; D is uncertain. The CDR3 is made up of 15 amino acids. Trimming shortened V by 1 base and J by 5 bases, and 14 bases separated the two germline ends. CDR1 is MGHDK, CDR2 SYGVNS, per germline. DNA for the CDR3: TGTGCCAGCAGTGAATCTAGGTCTCCTCTTTATGGCTACACCTTC. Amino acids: CASSESRSPLYGYTF.

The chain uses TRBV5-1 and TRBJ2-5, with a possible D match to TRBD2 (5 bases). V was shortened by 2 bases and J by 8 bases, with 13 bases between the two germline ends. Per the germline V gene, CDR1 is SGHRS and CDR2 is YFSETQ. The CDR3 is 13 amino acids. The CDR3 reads CASSLRTPGTQYF. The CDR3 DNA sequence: TGCGCCAGCAGCTTAAGGACCCCGGGAACCCAGTACTTC.

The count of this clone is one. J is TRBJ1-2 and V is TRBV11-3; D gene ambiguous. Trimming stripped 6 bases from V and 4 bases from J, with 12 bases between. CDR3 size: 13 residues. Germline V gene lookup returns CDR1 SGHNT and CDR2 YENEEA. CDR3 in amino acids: CASRGKDFYGYTF. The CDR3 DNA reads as TGTGCCAGCAGGGGGAAGGACTTCTATGGCTACACCTTC.

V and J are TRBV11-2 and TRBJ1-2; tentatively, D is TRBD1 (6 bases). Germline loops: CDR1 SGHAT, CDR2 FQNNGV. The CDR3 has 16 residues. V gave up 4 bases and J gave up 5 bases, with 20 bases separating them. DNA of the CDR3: TGTGCCAGCAGCTCTCTAACAGGGTTCAACTTATATGGCTACACCTTC. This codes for CASSSLTGFNLYGYTF.

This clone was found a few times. This CDR3 is CASSPGGSGNSYNEQFF. CDR3 coding DNA: TGTGCCAGCAGCCCTGGAGGTAGCGGGAACTCCTACAATGAGCAGTTCTTC. The chain links TRBV5-4 to TRBJ2-1; 8 bases fit TRBD2. CDR3 size: 17 residues. With V trimmed by 4 bases and J by 0 bases, 9 bases remained unmatched. Looked up from germline, CDR1 is SGHNT and CDR2 is YYREEE (reference sequence).

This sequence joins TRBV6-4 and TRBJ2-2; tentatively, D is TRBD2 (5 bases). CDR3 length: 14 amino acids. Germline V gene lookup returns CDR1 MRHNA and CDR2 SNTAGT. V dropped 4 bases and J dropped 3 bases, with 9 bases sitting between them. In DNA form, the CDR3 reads TGTGCCAGCAGTGGTACGAGGGACACCGGGGAGCTGTTTTTT. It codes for CASSGTRDTGELFF.

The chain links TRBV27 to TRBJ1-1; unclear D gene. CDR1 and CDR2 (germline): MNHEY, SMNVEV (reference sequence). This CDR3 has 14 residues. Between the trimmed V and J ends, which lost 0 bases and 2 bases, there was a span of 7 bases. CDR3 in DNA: TGTGCCAGCAGTTTATCGCCGGGAAACACTGAAGCTTTCTTT. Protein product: CASSLSPGNTEAFF.

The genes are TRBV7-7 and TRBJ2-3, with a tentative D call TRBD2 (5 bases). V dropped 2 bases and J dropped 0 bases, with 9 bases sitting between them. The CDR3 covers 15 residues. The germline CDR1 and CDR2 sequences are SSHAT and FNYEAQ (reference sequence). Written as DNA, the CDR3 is TGTGCCAGCAGCTTATACGGAGGAAGCACAGATACGCAGTATTTT. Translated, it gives CASSLYGGSTDTQYF.

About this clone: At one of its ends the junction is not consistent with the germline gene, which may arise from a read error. The CDR3 spells CASRLGTGGAIEKLFF. The CDR3 DNA reads as TGTGCCAGCAGGTTGGGGACAGGGGGCGCAATTGAAAAACTGTTTTTT. The chain has TRBV5-8 and TRBJ1-4; 12 bases are shared with TRBD1. Germline lookup yields CDR1 SGHTS and CDR2 YDEGEE. This CDR3 region has 16 residues.

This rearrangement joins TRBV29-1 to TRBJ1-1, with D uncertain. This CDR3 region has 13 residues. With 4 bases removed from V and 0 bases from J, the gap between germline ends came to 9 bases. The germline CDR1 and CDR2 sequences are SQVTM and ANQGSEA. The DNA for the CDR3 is TGCAGCGTTGGCGTCACCTTGAACACTGAAGCTTTCTTT. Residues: CSVGVTLNTEAFF.

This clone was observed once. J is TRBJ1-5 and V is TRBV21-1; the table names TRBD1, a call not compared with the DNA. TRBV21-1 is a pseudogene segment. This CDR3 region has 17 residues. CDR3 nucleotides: TGTGCCAGCAGCCTAAAAAAGGGCAGGGGTGGGAATCAGCCCCAGCATTTT. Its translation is CASSLKKGRGGNQPQHF.

The CDR3 region has the DNA TGTGCCAGCAGTTTGCGACGAGCGGGAAGTTACAATGAGCAGTTCTTC. Encoded protein: CASSLRRAGSYNEQFF. The V gene is TRBV27, the J gene TRBJ2-1; 7 bases map to TRBD2. J lost 4 bases, V lost 3 bases, and 9 bases had no gene match. This CDR3 comprises 16 residues. CDR1 is MNHEY, CDR2 SMNVEV, per germline (reference sequence).

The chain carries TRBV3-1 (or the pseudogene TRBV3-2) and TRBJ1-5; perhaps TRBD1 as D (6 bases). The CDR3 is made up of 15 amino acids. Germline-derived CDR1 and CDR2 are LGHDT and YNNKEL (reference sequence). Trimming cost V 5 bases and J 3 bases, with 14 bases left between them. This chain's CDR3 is CASSNHDRLNQPQHF. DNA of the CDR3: TGTGCCAGCAGCAACCACGACAGGCTCAATCAGCCCCAGCATTTT.

The CDR3 bases are TGTGCTAGTGGTTCAAACCCCCATGCAGGGGGCCCATCCTACGAGCAGTACTTC. It specifies CASGSNPHAGGPSYEQYF. This chain joins TRBV12-5 and TRBJ2-7; TRBD1 matches at 8 bases. The trim removed 4 bases at V and 1 base at J, leaving 15 bases unmatched. CDR1 is LGHNT and CDR2 is FRNRAP in the germline V gene. This CDR3 is 18 amino acids long.

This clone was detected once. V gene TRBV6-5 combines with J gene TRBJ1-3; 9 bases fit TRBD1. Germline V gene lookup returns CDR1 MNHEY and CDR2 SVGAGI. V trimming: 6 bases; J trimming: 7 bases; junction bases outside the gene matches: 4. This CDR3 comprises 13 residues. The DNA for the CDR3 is TGTGCCAGCAGGGAGGGACAGGGTAACACCATATATTTT. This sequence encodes CASREGQGNTIYF.

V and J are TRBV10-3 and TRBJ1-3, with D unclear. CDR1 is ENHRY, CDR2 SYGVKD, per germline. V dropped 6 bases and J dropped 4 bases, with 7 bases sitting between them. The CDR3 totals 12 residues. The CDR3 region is CAIRAEGNTIYF. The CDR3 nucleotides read TGTGCCATCAGGGCTGAAGGAAACACCATATATTTT.

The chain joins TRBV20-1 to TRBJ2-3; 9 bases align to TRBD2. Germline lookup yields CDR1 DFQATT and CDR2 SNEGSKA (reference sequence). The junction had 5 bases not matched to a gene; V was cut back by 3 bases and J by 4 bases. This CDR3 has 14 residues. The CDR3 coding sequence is TGCAGTGCTAGTCAGACTAGCGGAGCAGATACGCAGTATTTT. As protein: CSASQTSGADTQYF.

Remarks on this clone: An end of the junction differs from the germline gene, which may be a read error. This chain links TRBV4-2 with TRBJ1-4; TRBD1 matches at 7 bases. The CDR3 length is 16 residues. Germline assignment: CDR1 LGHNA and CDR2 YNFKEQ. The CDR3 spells CASSQDWTGTKEKLFF. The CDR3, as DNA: TGTGCCAGCAGCCAAGACTGGACAGGCACTAAGGAAAAACTGTTTTTT.